A selection of T cell receptor beta chains follows, all from one sample in a study of radiation and T cells in renal cell carcinoma. Produced via immunoSEQ multiplex PCR; TCRdb's table is partial and in-frame only. The table lists under 100,000 clones, just under 85% of them singletons. The source material was blood, sampled from a patient whose treatment included radiotherapy and nephrectomy. The source is a man aged 50-60 years with renal cell carcinoma. Each CDR3 is given with its conserved first and last residue. The D gene is left open where the match is weak. Some rows mark clone size as missing; the rest say once, few, many or name a class of expanded clone.

V	D	J	size	CDR3	DNA
TRBV5-4	TRBD2	TRBJ2-1	.	CASSPLLAGGNNEQFF	TGTGCCAGCAGCCCCCTTCTAGCGGGAGGAAACAATGAGCAGTTCTTC
TRBV29-1	.	TRBJ1-4	.	CSVGAGYNEKLFF	TGCAGCGTTGGGGCGGGTTATAATGAAAAACTGTTTTTT
TRBV7-3	.	TRBJ2-3	.	CASSLFGTESDTQYF	TGTGCCAGCAGCTTATTTGGGACGGAATCAGATACGCAGTATTTT
TRBV21-1	.	TRBJ1-2	.	CASEQRMVRPYPNYGYTF	TGTGCCAGCGAGCAAAGGATGGTTAGACCGTATCCTAACTATGGCTACACCTTC
TRBV27	.	TRBJ1-2	.	CASSPGRDGYTF	TGTGCCAGCAGTCCAGGGAGAGACGGCTACACCTTC
TRBV19	.	TRBJ2-3	once	CASSIPGLGRGGTDTQYF	TGTGCCAGTAGTATACCCGGATTAGGGAGAGGGGGCACAGATACGCAGTATTTT
TRBV27	.	TRBJ2-1	.	CASSFLPGASVYGYNEQFF	TGTGCCAGCAGTTTCCTTCCCGGGGCTAGCGTTTATGGGTACAATGAGCAGTTCTTC
TRBV5-5	.	TRBJ2-7	.	CASSFRREQYF	TGTGCCAGCAGCTTTCGTCGCGAGCAGTACTTC
TRBV28	TRBD1	TRBJ1-1	.	CASRETGGWRNTEAFF	TGTGCCAGCAGGGAGACAGGGGGCTGGAGGAACACTGAAGCTTTCTTT
TRBV28	.	TRBJ1-2	.	CASSPRTDGYTF	TGTGCCAGCAGTCCTCGGACGGATGGCTACACCTTC
TRBV28	.	TRBJ2-7	.	CASSPQVGGQSSYEQYF	TGTGCCAGCAGTCCCCAGGTCGGGGGACAGAGCTCCTACGAGCAGTACTTC
TRBV25-1	.	TRBJ2-1	once	CASADSLTGNEQFF	TGTGCCAGCGCCGACAGCCTGACGGGCAATGAGCAGTTCTTC
TRBV29-1	.	TRBJ2-1	.	CSVDDWGGDEQFF	TGCAGCGTTGATGATTGGGGAGGTGATGAGCAGTTCTTC
TRBV6-1	.	TRBJ2-5	.	CASSEMWEETQYF	TGTGCCAGCAGTGAGATGTGGGAGGAGACCCAGTACTTC
TRBV11-3	.	TRBJ2-7	.	CASSYRHAHEQYF	TGTGCCAGCAGCTATCGACATGCTCACGAGCAGTACTTC
TRBV2	TRBD2	TRBJ2-7	.	CASSDWTSGNYEQYF	TGTGCCAGCAGTGATTGGACTAGCGGGAATTACGAGCAGTACTTC
TRBV6-1	.	TRBJ1-5	once	CASSEASGANQPQHF	TGTGCCAGCAGTGAAGCATCCGGGGCCAATCAGCCCCAGCATTTT
TRBV4-1	.	TRBJ2-7	.	CASSLDQVGIYEQYF	TGCGCCAGCAGCTTAGACCAGGTTGGGATCTACGAGCAGTACTTC
TRBV2	.	TRBJ2-7	.	CASKQPRTPYEQYF	TGTGCCAGCAAACAGCCCCGAACCCCCTACGAGCAGTACTTC
TRBV6-6	TRBD1	TRBJ1-1	once	CANRLTSTGGTEAFF	TGTGCCAACAGACTCACTTCGACAGGGGGCACTGAAGCTTTCTTT
TRBV5-5	.	TRBJ2-1	.	CASSPGGPYRNEQFF	TGTGCCAGCAGCCCTGGCGGTCCTTATCGAAATGAGCAGTTCTTC
TRBV30	.	TRBJ2-1	once	CAWSLGDLYNEQFF	TGTGCCTGGAGCCTCGGAGACTTGTACAATGAGCAGTTCTTC
TRBV5-4	TRBD1	TRBJ1-5	.	CASLTQGWQPQHF	TGTGCCAGCCTAACACAGGGGTGGCAGCCCCAGCATTTT
TRBV9	.	TRBJ2-3	.	CASSPKGFTSTDTQYF	TGTGCCAGCAGCCCAAAGGGATTCACTAGCACAGATACGCAGTATTTT
TRBV7-9	TRBD1	TRBJ2-1	.	CASRPPGQGSSYNEQFF	TGTGCCAGCAGGCCCCCGGGACAGGGATCCTCCTACAATGAGCAGTTCTTC
TRBV6-1	TRBD1	TRBJ1-1	once	CASSEAGQGNTEAFF	TGTGCCAGCAGTGAAGCTGGACAGGGGAACACTGAAGCTTTCTTT
TRBV9	.	TRBJ1-4	.	CASSTGTTTNEKLFF	TGTGCCAGCAGCACAGGCACTACAACTAATGAAAAACTGTTTTTT
TRBV7-2	.	TRBJ2-3	.	CASSPGATQYF	TGTGCCAGCAGCCCCGGGGCTACGCAGTATTTT
TRBV5-1	TRBD1	TRBJ1-2	.	CASSLQPGQGSYGYTF	TGCGCCAGCAGCTTGCAGCCGGGACAGGGATCCTATGGCTACACCTTC
TRBV4-1	TRBD1	TRBJ2-7	.	CASSPHPNRGPSSYEQYF	TGCGCCAGCAGCCCGCATCCGAACAGGGGACCTAGCTCCTACGAGCAGTACTTC
TRBV6-1	TRBD2	TRBJ2-3	few	CASSGLAGADTQYF	TGTGCCAGCAGTGGACTAGCGGGAGCAGATACGCAGTATTTT
TRBV7-8	TRBD2	TRBJ2-1	few	CASSKERASGEQFF	TGTGCCAGCAGCAAGGAGAGGGCTAGCGGGGAGCAGTTCTTC
TRBV28	TRBD1	TRBJ2-6	.	CASSLLGTDTTGANVLTF	TGTGCCAGCAGTTTATTAGGGACAGACACAACTGGGGCCAACGTCCTGACTTTC
TRBV12-5	.	TRBJ2-1	.	CASGPRLSELYNEQFF	TGTGCTAGTGGACCTAGACTTTCGGAGCTTTACAATGAGCAGTTCTTC
TRBV27	.	TRBJ2-7	.	CASSFGIGSYEQYF	TGTGCCAGCAGTTTCGGTATTGGTAGTTACGAGCAGTACTTC
TRBV4-3	.	TRBJ1-1	.	CASSQDQGREVNTEAFF	TGCGCCAGCAGCCAAGATCAAGGAAGGGAGGTGAACACTGAAGCTTTCTTT
TRBV29-1	TRBD1	TRBJ1-2	.	CSVSPRGAYGYTF	TGCAGCGTTTCCCCCAGGGGGGCGTATGGCTACACCTTC
TRBV27	.	TRBJ2-7	.	CASSNSTVSLLYEQYF	TGTGCCAGCAGTAATTCGACAGTGTCCCTCCTCTACGAGCAGTACTTC
TRBV5-1	TRBD1	TRBJ2-5	.	CASSLGVRGHQETQYF	TGCGCCAGCAGCTTGGGCGTCAGGGGGCACCAAGAGACCCAGTACTTC
TRBV15	.	TRBJ1-1	.	CATSRGSAENTEAFF	TGTGCCACCAGCAGGGGGTCGGCTGAAAACACTGAAGCTTTCTTT
TRBV7-2	.	TRBJ2-7	once	CASSRTREQGFYEQYF	TGTGCCAGCAGCCGAACACGGGAACAGGGTTTTTACGAGCAGTACTTC
TRBV9	.	TRBJ2-7	.	CASSHKGVF	TGTGCCAGCAGCCATAAGGGGGTCTTC
TRBV30	.	TRBJ1-4	.	CAWSHGALGAANEKLFF	TGTGCCTGGAGCCACGGCGCGCTCGGGGCTGCTAATGAAAAACTGTTTTTT
TRBV27	TRBD1	TRBJ2-3	.	CASSFRGSGDTQYF	TGTGCCAGCAGTTTCAGGGGGAGTGGGGATACGCAGTATTTT
TRBV5-4	.	TRBJ2-3	once	CASSLAGGFADTQYF	TGTGCCAGCAGCTTGGCCGGAGGGTTCGCAGATACGCAGTATTTT
TRBV9	TRBD2	TRBJ2-1	.	CASSVRSGSNNEQFF	TGTGCCAGCAGCGTACGAAGCGGGAGCAACAATGAGCAGTTCTTC
TRBV6-6	.	TRBJ2-5	.	CASSYFGGTETQYF	TGTGCCAGCAGTTACTTTGGCGGGACTGAGACCCAGTACTTC
TRBV7-2	.	TRBJ2-5	once	CASSLSYQETQYF	TGTGCCAGCAGCTTGTCCTACCAAGAGACCCAGTACTTC